What follows are 11 T cell receptor beta chains derived from one specimen sequenced in a study of technical replicates of blood from a few donors (dated by TCRdb to between 2016 and 2019). Library preparation was by the immunoSEQ multiplex PCR assay. The table was pulled from immuneACCESS by TCRdb, which kept in-frame rearrangements only. Such tables lose some clones; where checked, under half of the loss comes from unresolved V genes, and the rest has no known cause. This sample is represented by tens of thousands of clones; around 94% of them were singletons. The ten largest make up 0.38% of the sample. Sequencing was done on a sample of T cells isolated from PBMCs. Every receptor here comes from a human donor in good health.

This chain joins TRBV30 and TRBJ1-4; 10 nucleotides align to TRBD1. Germline CDR1 and CDR2: GTSNPN and SVGIG (reference sequence). This CDR3 has 14 residues. V shed 4 bases and J 7 bases; nucleotides not matched to a gene: 6. CDR3 protein: CAWNRDRGAEKLFF. The CDR3 nucleotides read TGTGCCTGGAACCGGGACAGGGGTGCTGAAAAACTGTTTTTT.

This CDR3 is CASRDREGREKLFF. CDR3 coding DNA: TGTGCCAGCCGGGACAGGGAAGGACGCGAAAAACTGTTTTTT. The chain uses TRBV25-1 and TRBJ1-4; 9 bases line up with TRBD1. Germline trimming cut 8 bases from V and 8 bases from J; bases unmatched to any gene: 9. CDR3 length equals 14 residues. Germline CDR1 and CDR2: MGHDK and SYGVNS.

This sequence joins TRBV9 and TRBJ2-7; 9 nucleotides agree with TRBD1. V lost 3 bases to trimming and J lost 5 bases; unmatched junction nucleotides: 6. CDR1 SGDLS and CDR2 YYNGEE come from the germline V gene. This CDR3 comprises 14 residues. The chain's CDR3 is CASSELRQGDEQYF. In DNA, the CDR3 is TGTGCCAGCAGCGAACTGCGACAGGGGGACGAGCAGTACTTC.

The CDR3 loop reads CASSYSTEGYEQYF. The CDR3 DNA reads as TGTGCCAGCAGTTACTCGACGGAGGGGTACGAGCAGTACTTC. The V call is TRBV6-5, the J call TRBJ2-7; a weak D match, TRBD2 (6 bases). Trimming stripped 0 bases from V and 4 bases from J, with 10 bases between. This CDR3 contains 14 residues. Germline lookup yields CDR1 MNHEY and CDR2 SVGAGI.

The sample holds one count of this clone. The chain links TRBV13 to TRBJ1-2; 9 positions match TRBD1. Losses at the gene ends were 5 bases for V and 7 bases for J; bases not matched to a gene: 11. The CDR3 length is 15 residues. Germline V gene sequence: CDR1 PRHDT, CDR2 FYEKMQ (reference sequence). As DNA, the CDR3 is TGTGCCAGCAGCGTGGGACAGGGCGAATATCGTGGCTACACCTTC. This sequence encodes CASSVGQGEYRGYTF.

The chain couples TRBV20-1 to TRBJ1-2; D remains unclear. Germline V gives CDR1 DFQATT, CDR2 SNEGSKA (reference sequence). The V and J ends lost 6 bases and 5 bases respectively, with 10 bases between them. The CDR3 has 11 residues. The CDR3 coding sequence is TGCAGTGCCCACGGGAGTTATGGCTACACCTTC. It encodes CSAHGSYGYTF.

The sample holds one count of this clone. This sequence joins TRBV30 and TRBJ2-1; 8 bases agree with TRBD2. The CDR3 covers 14 residues. The V gene end was trimmed by 2 bases and the J gene end by 8 bases; junction bases not matched to a gene: 8. Germline CDR1 GTSNPN, CDR2 SVGIG (reference sequence). This CDR3 is CAWSSGSLIDEQFF. The DNA for the CDR3 is TGTGCCTGGAGTAGCGGGAGCCTTATCGATGAGCAGTTCTTC.

This clone was found once. The genes are TRBV27 and TRBJ1-1, with a possible D match to TRBD1 (5 bases). The CDR3 is made up of 16 amino acids. V was cut by 1 base and J by 4 bases, with 16 bases left in between. Germline values: CDR1 MNHEY, CDR2 SMNVEV (reference sequence). The CDR3 protein is CASSLLKKGVGTEAFF. The DNA of the CDR3 is TGTGCCAGCAGTTTATTAAAAAAAGGGGTCGGCACTGAAGCTTTCTTT.

This chain uses TRBV27 with TRBJ2-2; D is possibly TRBD1 (6 bases). Trimming stripped 7 bases from V and 4 bases from J, with 22 bases between. The CDR3 sequence is 17 residues long. Germline lookup yields CDR1 MNHEY and CDR2 SMNVEV (reference sequence). The CDR3 sequence is CASTKRQTGQFTGELFF. For the CDR3, the DNA is TGTGCCAGCACCAAAAGACAGACAGGACAGTTCACCGGGGAGCTGTTTTTT.

Comment on this clone: The junction shows a germline mismatch at one end, possibly a read error. This chain links TRBV7-7 with TRBJ2-1; possibly TRBD2 for D (6 bases). The CDR3 contains 17 residues. CDR1 is SSHAT, CDR2 FNYEAQ, per germline (reference sequence). CDR3 region: CASSAGLAYPTYNEQFF. The CDR3 DNA follows: TGTGCTAGCAGCGCGGGACTGGCTTACCCGACCTACAATGAGCAGTTCTTC.

The chain recombines TRBV25-1 with TRBJ1-2; TRBD1 matches at 7 bases. CDR3 size: 15 residues. Germline trimming cut 4 bases from V and 4 bases from J; bases unmatched to any gene: 9. Germline V gives CDR1 MGHDK, CDR2 SYGVNS. The CDR3 DNA is TGTGCCAGCAGTGCCATGACAGGGCGCTCCTATGGCTACACCTTC. Translating gives CASSAMTGRSYGYTF.